These 5 T cell receptor beta chains came from one sample sequenced in a study of blood T cell repertoires in COVID-19. Method: immunoSEQ multiplex PCR; TCRdb's copy keeps in-frame clones and lacks some. The sample shows about 180,000 clones, almost 80% of them seen only once. The sample consisted of PBMCs or T cells enriched from blood (not recorded which). The source is a woman aged 50 to 65 who had recovered from COVID-19.

This chain joins TRBV28 and TRBJ1-5; TRBD1 agrees at 9 bases. The CDR3 sequence is 16 residues long. V shed 4 bases, J shed 4 bases, and the junction held 8 bases outside the gene matches. Germline-derived CDR1 and CDR2 are MDHEN and SYDVKM. As DNA, the CDR3 is TGTGCCAGCAGTTCTACGGGACAGGGTTTGAATCAGCCCCAGCATTTT. Translated: CASSSTGQGLNQPQHF.

This clone came up once. The chain links TRBV11-2 to TRBJ1-2; 11 bases align to TRBD1. CDR1 SGHAT and CDR2 FQNNGV come from the germline V gene. The CDR3 is 15 residues long. V lost 3 bases to trimming and J lost 7 bases; unmatched junction nucleotides: 7. The CDR3 DNA reads as TGTGCCAGCAGCTTTATCTCCGGGACAGGGGGTGGCTACACCTTC. Its protein is CASSFISGTGGGYTF. The full variable domain, in which reference TRBV11-2 and TRBJ1-2 provide the parts outside the CDR3, is EAGVAQSPRYKIIEKRQSVAFWCNPISGHATLYWYQQILGQGPKLLIQFQNNGVVDDSQLPKDRFSAERLKGVDSTLKIQPAKLEDSAVYLCASSFISGTGGGYTFGSGTRLTVV.

This clone was detected only once. The chain joins TRBV6-1 to TRBJ2-7; D gene unclear. V gave up 2 bases and J gave up 2 bases, with 7 bases separating them. The CDR3 spans 13 residues. In germline, CDR1 is MNHNS, CDR2 SASEGT. CDR3 nucleotides: TGTGCCAGCAGTGAAACTCCTACCTACGAGCAGTACTTC. Translated: CASSETPTYEQYF.

The chain joins TRBV10-1 to TRBJ1-3; D unresolved. Trimming took off 3 bases at V and 3 bases at J, with 9 bases between the two ends. The CDR3 covers 14 residues. Per the germline V gene, CDR1 is WNHNN and CDR2 is SYGVQD (reference sequence). The CDR3 DNA reads TGCGCCAGCAGTGAAGAGGGTCGTGGAAACACCATATATTTT. Its protein product is CASSEEGRGNTIYF.

The V gene is TRBV27, the J gene TRBJ1-1; D gene unclear. Deletions cut 2 bases from V and 8 bases from J, with 15 bases between. This CDR3 is built from 14 residues. The germline V gene encodes CDR1 MNHEY and CDR2 SMNVEV (reference sequence). The CDR3 DNA is TGTGCCAGCAGTTTAAAACGGGGTACGTCGGAAGCTTTCTTT. Translating it yields CASSLKRGTSEAFF.